A few counts support the clone carrying this T cell receptor beta chain. The antigen is undetermined. The sample is drawn from a study of PD-1 blockade in mismatch repair-deficient tumors. Study context: Patients had approximately 13 mismatch repair-deficient cancer types and were previously treated and progressing. Study-wide points: After pembrolizumab, tumor-resident clones rose rapidly, then generally contracted before radiologic responses.

Mismatch repair deficiency was confirmed in all patients, by PCR or immunohistochemistry. TCRs were sequenced from a few patients responding to pembrolizumab. Sequencing was performed with immunoSEQ multiplex PCR; in TCRdb, only in-frame clones are kept and a portion is missing. The repertoire includes tens of thousands of clones, roughly 84% of them detected once, and about 3% sits in the top ten. CDR3 size: 15 residues. Per germline, CDR1 WSHSY and CDR2 SAAADI. The trim removed 10 bases at V and 2 bases at J, leaving 11 bases unmatched. This clonotype was sampled from an adult with mismatch repair-deficient cancer. The material sequenced was PBMCs, taken before pembrolizumab treatment. This rearrangement joins TRBV10-2 to TRBJ2-7; 10 bases line up with TRBD2. The CDR3 nucleotides read TGCGCCATCTCGATGTCCGGGACTAGCGCCTACGAGCAGTACTTC. Protein: CAISMSGTSAYEQYF.